The 9 T cell receptor beta chains below come from one sample, sequenced in a study of blood T cell repertoires in COVID-19. The repertoire was sequenced with immunoSEQ multiplex PCR; TCRdb's copy has only in-frame clones and lacks some. The repertoire has about 180,000 clones, 88% of them found once; the top ten carry approximately 9.4%. Source material: PBMCs or T cells enriched from blood (not recorded which). The receptors shown here come from a young woman who had recovered from COVID-19.

The rearrangement joins TRBV28 to TRBJ1-4, with D hard to call. Trimming stripped 5 bases from V and 8 bases from J, with 12 bases between. This CDR3 has 13 residues. CDR1 is MDHEN, CDR2 SYDVKM, per germline. CDR3 protein: CASSAPGEEKLFF. DNA for the CDR3: TGTGCCAGCAGTGCCCCCGGGGAGGAAAAACTGTTTTTT.

V usage is TRBV27 and J usage is TRBJ1-4; D uncertain. Per germline, CDR1 MNHEY and CDR2 SMNVEV (reference sequence). This CDR3 spans 15 amino acids. Trimming removed 0 bases from V and 0 bases from J, with 5 bases in between. CDR3 sequence: CASSLSPATNEKLFF. CDR3 DNA: TGTGCCAGCAGTTTATCCCCTGCAACTAATGAAAAACTGTTTTTT.

The V and J genes are TRBV12-3 or TRBV12-4 and TRBJ1-5; a weak D match, TRBD1 (5 bases). Trimming took off 5 bases at V and 3 bases at J, with 8 bases between the two ends. The CDR3 is 13 amino acids. CDR3 protein: CASSTGFNQPQHF. DNA for the CDR3: TGTGCCAGCAGTACAGGTTTCAATCAGCCCCAGCATTTT.

CDR3 amino acids: CASSPRGSGRSYNEQFF. Here the CDR3 DNA reads TGTGCCAGTAGTCCCCGAGGTAGCGGGAGGTCCTACAATGAGCAGTTCTTC. The chain links TRBV19 to TRBJ2-1; 10 nucleotides line up with TRBD2. J was trimmed by 1 base and V by 5 bases; bases with no gene match: 8. CDR3 length: 17 residues. Germline CDR1 and CDR2: LNHDA and SQIVND (reference sequence). Supplemented by reference TRBV19 and TRBJ2-1, the full variable domain reads DGGITQSPKYLFRKEGQNVTLSCEQNLNHDAMYWYRQDPGQGLRLIYYSQIVNDFQKGDIAEGYSVSREKKESFPLTVTSAQKNPTAFYLCASSPRGSGRSYNEQFFGPGTRLTVL.

The rearrangement links TRBV18 to TRBJ1-5; possibly TRBD1 for D (5 bases). The CDR3 has 13 residues. The germline V gene encodes CDR1 KGHSH and CDR2 LQKENI. Deletions cut 2 bases from V and 4 bases from J, with 6 bases between. The CDR3 sequence is CASSPDSNQPQHF. CDR3 DNA: TGTGCCAGCTCACCAGACAGTAATCAGCCCCAGCATTTT. Full variable domain (rest looked up from reference TRBV18 and TRBJ1-5): NAGVMQNPRHLVRRRGQEARLRCSPMKGHSHVYWYRQLPEEGLKFMVYLQKENIIDESGMPKERFSAEFPKEGPSILRIQQVVRGDSAAYFCASSPDSNQPQHFGDGTRLSIL.

The chain recombines TRBV19 with TRBJ2-3; a weak D match, TRBD2 (5 bases). CDR3 length: 15 amino acids. V lost 6 bases to trimming and J lost 0 bases, with 13 bases between them. Germline V gene sequence: CDR1 LNHDA, CDR2 SQIVND (reference sequence). The chain's CDR3 is CASRPKRSSTDTQYF. The CDR3 bases are TGTGCCAGTAGGCCCAAGCGGTCTAGCACAGATACGCAGTATTTT.

V is TRBV29-1 and J is TRBJ2-7; D is perhaps TRBD2 (5 bases). CDR3 length: 13 residues. The V and J ends lost 4 bases and 4 bases respectively, with 14 bases between them. Germline V gives CDR1 SQVTM, CDR2 ANQGSEA. As DNA, the CDR3 is TGCAGCGTTGTCGCGGACGGGATATACGAGCAGTACTTC. Its protein is CSVVADGIYEQYF.

The gene calls are TRBV19 and TRBJ2-7; possibly TRBD1 for D (6 bases). V lost 5 bases and J 7 bases, leaving 21 bases between the germline ends. CDR1 is LNHDA and CDR2 is SQIVND in the germline V gene (reference sequence). This CDR3 is built from 15 residues. The CDR3 region has the DNA TGTGCCAGTAGTTCATGGGACACGCAATTGGGGGAGCAGTACTTC. This gives the protein CASSSWDTQLGEQYF.

This rearrangement joins TRBV4-3 to TRBJ2-7, with 7 bases matching TRBD1. The germline CDR1 and CDR2 sequences are LGHNA and YSLEER. V lost 4 bases, J lost 3 bases, and 9 bases stayed unmatched. The CDR3 has 15 amino acids. Here the CDR3 reads CASSPQPQGVYEQYF. The DNA for the CDR3 is TGCGCCAGCAGCCCCCAACCGCAGGGGGTCTACGAGCAGTACTTC.